The entry that follows covers one T cell receptor (beta chain) sequence. These data originate in a study of Ad26.COV2.S vaccination and SARS-CoV-2 variants. The overall study: Intramuscular Ad26.COV2.S doses were given once or twice, 56 days apart.

The sample's treatment: 15 to 20 received Ad26.COV2.S at low or high dose, single or two shots; roughly five received placebo; per-sample allocation not given. Day 63 after the first vaccine or placebo injection was the time point for sampling. Wuhan-strain spike was delivered by a replication-incompetent Ad26 vector. Data came from immunoSEQ multiplex PCR; TCRdb stores just in-frame clones and leaves some out. The data hold about 350,000 clones, with approximately 90% observed a single time. The specimen comprised peripheral blood, sampled in a trial of Ad26.COV2.S vaccine versus placebo. The receptor's source is a person aged 18 to 65 who received the Ad26.COV2.S COVID-19 vaccine or a placebo.

The CDR3, as DNA: TGTGCCAGCAGTATTCTCCGGGACAGGGGGCTATGGGAGCAGTACTTC. It specifies CASSILRDRGLWEQYF. V and J are TRBV28 and TRBJ2-7, with TRBD1 matching 12 bases. The CDR3 contains 16 residues. V lost 5 bases, J lost 7 bases, and 12 bases stayed unmatched. Germline CDR1 MDHEN, CDR2 SYDVKM.